This T cell receptor beta chain was recorded in a study of blood T cells in healthy people across ages. The study's findings and limits: Diversity estimated from one million T cells was considered an underestimate.

The junction had 4 bases not matched to a gene; V was cut back by 0 bases and J by 5 bases. The CDR3 consists of 16 residues. Per germline, CDR1 MNHEY and CDR2 SVGAGI. Then a second PCR, running roughly 7 to 11 cycles, was carried out with a sample-barcoded 5' primer and a J-beta primer mix. TCRdb analysed the 5' RACE reads with MiXCR anew, one entry per CDR3 protein. This table has 800,000 to 1,000,000 distinct CDR3 sequences, under 50% appearing once. As for this clonotype: What it binds is unknown.

The sequencing sample was made of blood. This clonotype originated in a man aged 25-45 years in good health. The chain recombines TRBV6-5 with TRBJ2-5; 12 positions agree with TRBD2. CDR3 region: CASSYSRTSGEETQYF. The CDR3 DNA reads as TGTGCCAGCAGTTACTCTCGGACTAGCGGGGAGGAGACCCAGTACTTC.